Listed below are T cell receptor beta chains from one sample, sequenced in a study of a mutant IDH1 vaccine in newly diagnosed glioma. No antigens are known for them. Sequencing was performed with immunoSEQ multiplex PCR; in TCRdb, only in-frame clones are kept and a portion is missing. The table has some 70,000 clones, 84% seen once. This material consisted of PBMCs, taken from a glioma patient whose treatment included an IDH1 peptide vaccine. The receptors were gathered from a man between 18 and 35 years old with glioma. Each CDR3 is given with its conserved first and last residue. A D gene is named only where the DNA matches it firmly. Size is omitted from some rows. Given values are once, few, many or a class for expanded clones.

d_call: TRBD1
clone_size: .
v_call: TRBV7-2
j_call: TRBJ2-7
cdr3_aa: CASSLGTGTYEQYF
cdr3_nt: TGTGCCAGCAGCTTAGGGACAGGAACCTACGAGCAGTACTTC

d_call: TRBD1
clone_size: .
v_call: TRBV9
j_call: TRBJ1-5
cdr3_aa: CASSEGQGANQPQHF
cdr3_nt: TGTGCCAGCAGCGAGGGACAGGGTGCCAATCAGCCCCAGCATTTT

d_call: .
clone_size: .
v_call: TRBV18
j_call: TRBJ2-7
cdr3_aa: CASSPGPYEQYF
cdr3_nt: TGTGCCAGCTCACCCGGACCCTACGAGCAGTACTTC

d_call: TRBD1
clone_size: .
v_call: TRBV4-3
j_call: TRBJ2-7
cdr3_aa: CASSQGRQGVSYEQYF
cdr3_nt: TGCGCCAGCAGCCAGGGAAGACAGGGGGTCTCCTACGAGCAGTACTTC

d_call: .
clone_size: .
v_call: TRBV7-2
j_call: TRBJ2-2
cdr3_aa: CASSRRQGGTGELFF
cdr3_nt: TGTGCCAGCAGCCGCCGACAGGGAGGCACCGGGGAGCTGTTTTTT

d_call: .
clone_size: few
v_call: TRBV10-2
j_call: TRBJ1-6
cdr3_aa: CASKEQGVQDSPLHF
cdr3_nt: TGCGCCAGCAAGGAGCAGGGTGTTCAGGATTCACCCCTCCACTTT

d_call: .
clone_size: .
v_call: TRBV7-9
j_call: TRBJ1-2
cdr3_aa: CASSTSPQGVGYTF
cdr3_nt: TGTGCCAGCAGCACCAGCCCCCAGGGAGTAGGCTACACCTTC

d_call: TRBD1
clone_size: .
v_call: TRBV9
j_call: TRBJ2-5
cdr3_aa: CASRDRAQETQYF
cdr3_nt: TGTGCCAGCAGAGACAGGGCCCAAGAGACCCAGTACTTC

d_call: .
clone_size: .
v_call: TRBV25-1
j_call: TRBJ1-2
cdr3_aa: CASSEGLTNYGYTF
cdr3_nt: TGTGCCAGCAGTGAAGGTTTAACTAACTATGGCTACACCTTC

d_call: .
clone_size: .
v_call: TRBV7-3
j_call: TRBJ2-7
cdr3_aa: CASSLTNGNEQYF
cdr3_nt: TGTGCCAGCAGCTTAACGAACGGGAACGAGCAGTACTTC

d_call: .
clone_size: .
v_call: TRBV19
j_call: TRBJ1-3
cdr3_aa: CASSIFQSSGNTIYF
cdr3_nt: TGTGCCAGTAGTATCTTTCAAAGCTCTGGAAACACCATATATTTT

d_call: .
clone_size: once
v_call: TRBV12-5
j_call: TRBJ1-1
cdr3_aa: CASAYDRAEAFF
cdr3_nt: TGTGCTAGTGCTTATGACCGAGCTGAAGCTTTCTTT

d_call: .
clone_size: .
v_call: TRBV7-3
j_call: TRBJ1-2
cdr3_aa: CASSLTPGSYGYTF
cdr3_nt: TGTGCCAGCAGCTTAACACCTGGCAGCTATGGCTACACCTTC